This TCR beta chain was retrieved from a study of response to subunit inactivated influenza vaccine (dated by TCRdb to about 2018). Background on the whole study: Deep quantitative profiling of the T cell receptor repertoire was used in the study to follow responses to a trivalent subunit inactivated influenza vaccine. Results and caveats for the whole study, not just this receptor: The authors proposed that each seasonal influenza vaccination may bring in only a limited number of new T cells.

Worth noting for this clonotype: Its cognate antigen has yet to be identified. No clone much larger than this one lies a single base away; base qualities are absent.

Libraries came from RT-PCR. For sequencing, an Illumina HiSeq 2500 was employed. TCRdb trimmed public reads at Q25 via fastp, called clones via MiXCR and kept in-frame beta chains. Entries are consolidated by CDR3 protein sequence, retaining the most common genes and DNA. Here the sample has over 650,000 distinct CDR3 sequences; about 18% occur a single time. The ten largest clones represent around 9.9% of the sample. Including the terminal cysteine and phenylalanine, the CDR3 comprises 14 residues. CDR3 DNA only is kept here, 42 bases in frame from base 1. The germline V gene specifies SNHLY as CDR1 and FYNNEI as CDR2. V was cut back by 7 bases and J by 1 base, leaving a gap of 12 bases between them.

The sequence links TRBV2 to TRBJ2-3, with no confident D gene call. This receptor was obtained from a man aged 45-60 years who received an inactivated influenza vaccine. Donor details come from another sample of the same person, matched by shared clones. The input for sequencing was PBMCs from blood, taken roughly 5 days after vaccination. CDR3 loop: CASTVAEGTDTQYF. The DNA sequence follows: TGTGCCAGCACCGTCGCAGAGGGCACAGATACGCAGTATTTT. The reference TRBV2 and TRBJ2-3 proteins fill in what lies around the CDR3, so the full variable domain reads EPEVTQTPSHQVTQMGQEVILRCVPISNHLYFYWYRQILGQKVEFLVSFYNNEISEKSEIFDDQFSVERPDGSNFTLKIRSTKLEDSAMYFCASTVAEGTDTQYFGPGTRLTVL.